This record covers a single T cell receptor beta chain. In the PCR, 60 Vbeta and 13 Jbeta primers were used. TCRdb's table, derived via immunoSEQ multiplex PCR, lists solely in-frame clones and lacks some. The data hold about 160,000 clones, with 80% to 85% observed a single time. V trimming: 4 bases; J trimming: 3 bases; junction bases outside the gene matches: 5. This CDR3 has 14 residues. Germline values: CDR1 SEHNR, CDR2 FQNEAQ (reference sequence). The data derive from a study of cytomegalovirus exposure and HLA in healthy donors. The rearrangement links TRBV7-9 to TRBJ1-1, with 7 bases matching TRBD1. The sequencing input was PBMCs. The sequence derives from a boy aged 2-15 years in good health and CMV-seronegative. Here the CDR3 DNA reads TGTGCCAGCAGCTCGAACAGGGGTGACACTGAAGCTTTCTTT. Protein product: CASSSNRGDTEAFF.